This T cell receptor (beta chain) derives from a study of shared T cell receptors in the human thymus. Assay used: immunoSEQ multiplex PCR; TCRdb lists only in-frame clones, some missing. The table has hundreds of thousands of clones, roughly 74% seen once; the top ten hold 0.013%. The CDR3 runs 14 residues. V lost 5 bases, J lost 5 bases, and 13 bases lay in between. The germline CDR1 and CDR2 sequences are SGHRS and YFSETQ. In addition, the sample was reused for a study of human thymus T cells. From that paper: Immunologically healthy infants in Finland undergoing congenital heart defect surgery were the donors. Thymic and blood repertoires appeared to carry a bias in their V and J gene usage.

Sequenced sample: thymocytes. The source of this sequence is a boy under two years old with a congenital heart defect. The V and J genes are TRBV5-1 and TRBJ2-2; tentative D call: TRBD2 (6 bases). The CDR3 region has the DNA TGCGCCAGCAGGCCCGGGGGTGTGACCGGGGAGCTGTTTTTT. Protein sequence: CASRPGGVTGELFF.